A selection of T cell receptor beta chains follows, all from one sample in a study of beta chain features in type 1 diabetes. Here immunoSEQ multiplex PCR was the method, and the copy in TCRdb shows in-frame clones only, minus some. The sample lists 240,000 or so clones; around 68% were seen once. Sequencing was performed on naive CD4+ T cells from blood. The receptors shown here come from a man in his thirties or forties in good health. CDR3s include the opening cysteine and the closing phenylalanine or tryptophan. The D gene is left open where the match is weak. Clone size, where shown, is once, few, many, or a class for clones that have expanded.

clone size: NA
J gene: TRBJ1-5
V gene: TRBV7-9
D gene: TRBD1
CDR3 DNA: TGTGCCAGCAGCCCCGGACAGGGCGATAGCAATCAGCCCCAGCATTTT
CDR3 protein: CASSPGQGDSNQPQHF

clone size: few
J gene: TRBJ1-2
V gene: TRBV29-1
D gene: TRBD1
CDR3 DNA: TGCAGCGTCGCGGACAGGACTAACTATGGCTACACCTTC
CDR3 protein: CSVADRTNYGYTF

clone size: NA
J gene: TRBJ2-7
V gene: TRBV5-1
D gene: NA
CDR3 DNA: TGCGCCAGCAGCATCGGAGGGGGTCACGAGCAGTACTTC
CDR3 protein: CASSIGGGHEQYF

clone size: NA
J gene: TRBJ2-7
V gene: TRBV7-2
D gene: TRBD2
CDR3 DNA: TGTGCCAGCAGCCCAAGCGGGAGGGGGAACTACGAGCAGTACTTC
CDR3 protein: CASSPSGRGNYEQYF

clone size: NA
J gene: TRBJ2-1
V gene: TRBV28
D gene: NA
CDR3 DNA: TGTGCCAGCAGTTGGCGGACTCCCCCCAATGGTGAGCAGTTCTTC
CDR3 protein: CASSWRTPPNGEQFF

clone size: once
J gene: TRBJ2-3
V gene: TRBV29-1
D gene: TRBD2
CDR3 DNA: TGCAGCGTTGACAGATCTAGCGGGAGAGGAAATACGCAGTATTTT
CDR3 protein: CSVDRSSGRGNTQYF

clone size: NA
J gene: TRBJ2-3
V gene: TRBV5-1
D gene: NA
CDR3 DNA: TGCGCCAGCAGCCCCAGGGGAGGGGGCACAGATACGCAGTATTTT
CDR3 protein: CASSPRGGGTDTQYF

clone size: NA
J gene: TRBJ2-5
V gene: TRBV28
D gene: TRBD2
CDR3 DNA: TGTGCCAGCAGTTGGGCTAGCGGGAGGACCCAAGAGACCCAGTACTTC
CDR3 protein: CASSWASGRTQETQYF

clone size: NA
J gene: TRBJ2-1
V gene: TRBV5-1
D gene: NA
CDR3 DNA: TGCGCCAGCAGCCATTGGCCTCGGGTCGTTGAGCAGTTCTTC
CDR3 protein: CASSHWPRVVEQFF

clone size: NA
J gene: TRBJ2-7
V gene: TRBV29-1
D gene: NA
CDR3 DNA: TGCAGCGCAGCGACGGGAGCGCGCTACGAGCAGTACTTC
CDR3 protein: CSAATGARYEQYF

clone size: NA
J gene: TRBJ2-2
V gene: TRBV6-6
D gene: NA
CDR3 DNA: TGTGCCAGCAGTTACTCGGGAAACACCGGGGAGCTGTTTTTT
CDR3 protein: CASSYSGNTGELFF

clone size: once
J gene: TRBJ1-6
V gene: TRBV2
D gene: NA
CDR3 DNA: TGTGCCAGCACCTCGGGGGGGTTCCTCCACTTT
CDR3 protein: CASTSGGFLHF

clone size: NA
J gene: TRBJ2-1
V gene: TRBV30
D gene: NA
CDR3 DNA: TGTGCCTGGAGTCAGGTGAATGAGCAGTTCTTC
CDR3 protein: CAWSQVNEQFF

clone size: NA
J gene: TRBJ2-5
V gene: TRBV5-1
D gene: NA
CDR3 DNA: TGCGCCAGCAGCCCGGACAGACAAGAGACCCAGTACTTC
CDR3 protein: CASSPDRQETQYF

clone size: NA
J gene: TRBJ1-5
V gene: TRBV25-1
D gene: TRBD1
CDR3 DNA: TGTGCCAGCAGTGAAACAGGGGGCAATCAGCCCCAGCATTTT
CDR3 protein: CASSETGGNQPQHF

clone size: NA
J gene: TRBJ2-7
V gene: TRBV28
D gene: NA
CDR3 DNA: TGTGCCAGCAGTTTAAATAAGGTCCACGAGCAGTACTTC
CDR3 protein: CASSLNKVHEQYF

clone size: NA
J gene: TRBJ2-6
V gene: TRBV30
D gene: NA
CDR3 DNA: TGTGCCTGGAGTCTCGGGGCCAACGTCCTGACTTTC
CDR3 protein: CAWSLGANVLTF

clone size: NA
J gene: TRBJ2-3
V gene: TRBV30
D gene: NA
CDR3 DNA: TGTGCCTGGAGAGTAGGGGTCCGCACAGATACGCAGTATTTT
CDR3 protein: CAWRVGVRTDTQYF

clone size: NA
J gene: TRBJ2-3
V gene: TRBV5-4
D gene: TRBD2
CDR3 DNA: TGTGCCAGCAGCGCCGGGACTAGCGGGTTCACAGATACGCAGTATTTT
CDR3 protein: CASSAGTSGFTDTQYF

clone size: NA
J gene: TRBJ2-3
V gene: TRBV5-1
D gene: TRBD2
CDR3 DNA: TGCGCCAGCAGCTTGGTTGCGGGAGAAACAGATACGCAGTATTTT
CDR3 protein: CASSLVAGETDTQYF

clone size: NA
J gene: TRBJ1-1
V gene: TRBV5-6
D gene: NA
CDR3 DNA: TGTGCCAGCAGCTTGTCAACTGAAGCTTTCTTT
CDR3 protein: CASSLSTEAFF

clone size: NA
J gene: TRBJ1-1
V gene: TRBV7-2
D gene: NA
CDR3 DNA: TGTGCCAGCAGCCGCGGACGTTCAGTCAACACTGAAGCTTTCTTT
CDR3 protein: CASSRGRSVNTEAFF

clone size: NA
J gene: TRBJ2-3
V gene: TRBV7-9
D gene: NA
CDR3 DNA: TGTGCCAGCAGCCCGGGGACACCGGGAGATACGCAGTATTTT
CDR3 protein: CASSPGTPGDTQYF

clone size: once
J gene: TRBJ1-6
V gene: TRBV30
D gene: NA
CDR3 DNA: TGTGCCTGGAGGACACTTAATTCACCCCTCCACTTT
CDR3 protein: CAWRTLNSPLHF

clone size: NA
J gene: TRBJ2-7
V gene: TRBV30
D gene: NA
CDR3 DNA: TGTGCCTGGATGGTCTCAGGGGCTGGCGAGCAGTACTTC
CDR3 protein: CAWMVSGAGEQYF

clone size: NA
J gene: TRBJ2-1
V gene: TRBV20-1
D gene: NA
CDR3 DNA: TGCAGTGCCCAACCAAAAGGACTTAAGTTCTTC
CDR3 protein: CSAQPKGLKFF

clone size: NA
J gene: TRBJ2-3
V gene: TRBV29-1
D gene: NA
CDR3 DNA: TGCATCTCTGCTCGGACCAACACAGATACGCAGTATTTT
CDR3 protein: CISARTNTDTQYF

clone size: NA
J gene: TRBJ2-3
V gene: TRBV2
D gene: NA
CDR3 DNA: TGTGCCAGCAGTGAATCCCTCGATACGCAGTATTTT
CDR3 protein: CASSESLDTQYF

clone size: NA
J gene: TRBJ2-3
V gene: TRBV5-4
D gene: NA
CDR3 DNA: TGTGCCAGCAGTCCCGGGACAAACACAGATACGCAGTATTTT
CDR3 protein: CASSPGTNTDTQYF

clone size: NA
J gene: TRBJ2-5
V gene: TRBV7-9
D gene: TRBD1
CDR3 DNA: TGTGCCAGCAGCCCCCGGACAGGGGGCGCGGAGACCCAGTACTTC
CDR3 protein: CASSPRTGGAETQYF

clone size: once
J gene: TRBJ2-2
V gene: TRBV14
D gene: NA
CDR3 DNA: TGTGCCAGCAGCTCCCGTGTTGCCGGGGAGCTGTTTTTT
CDR3 protein: CASSSRVAGELFF

clone size: NA
J gene: TRBJ1-2
V gene: TRBV4-2
D gene: NA
CDR3 DNA: TGTGCCAGCAGCCAAGATCTCACGGCCAACTATGGCTACACCTTC
CDR3 protein: CASSQDLTANYGYTF

clone size: few
J gene: TRBJ2-7
V gene: TRBV9
D gene: TRBD1
CDR3 DNA: TGTGCCAGCAGCACGGGACAGGGGAACGAGCAGTACTTC
CDR3 protein: CASSTGQGNEQYF

clone size: NA
J gene: TRBJ1-2
V gene: TRBV25-1
D gene: NA
CDR3 DNA: TGTGCCAGCAGTGAAGAAGCAGGGAGGGGTGGCTACACCTTC
CDR3 protein: CASSEEAGRGGYTF

clone size: NA
J gene: TRBJ2-1
V gene: TRBV30
D gene: TRBD2
CDR3 DNA: TGTGCCTGGAAAGGACTAGGCTACAATGAGCAGTTCTTC
CDR3 protein: CAWKGLGYNEQFF

clone size: few
J gene: TRBJ1-2
V gene: TRBV6-5
D gene: NA
CDR3 DNA: TGTGCCAGCAGTTACTCCTACAGGGAAGTCGGCTACACCTTC
CDR3 protein: CASSYSYREVGYTF

clone size: NA
J gene: TRBJ2-1
V gene: TRBV10-1
D gene: TRBD2
CDR3 DNA: TGCGCCAGCAGTCTAGCGGGAAACAATGAGCAGTTCTTC
CDR3 protein: CASSLAGNNEQFF

clone size: NA
J gene: TRBJ2-7
V gene: TRBV6-6
D gene: NA
CDR3 DNA: TGTGCCAGCAGTACCCCGGCCTCGAGAGAGTACGAGCAGTACTTC
CDR3 protein: CASSTPASREYEQYF